Following are 30 T cell receptor beta chains from one sample sequenced in a study of OX40 agonist ivuxolimab in advanced cancers. Produced via immunoSEQ multiplex PCR; TCRdb's table is partial and in-frame only. The data hold 80,000 or so clones, with about 92% observed a single time. Sequencing used CD4+ or CD8+ T cells sorted from blood, obtained in a trial of the OX40 agonist ivuxolimab. These receptors were obtained from an adult with an advanced solid tumor such as melanoma, head and neck, liver or kidney cancer.

The V call is TRBV5-6, the J call TRBJ2-7; weak D call: TRBD1 (6 bases). CDR1 is SGHDT and CDR2 is YYEEEE in the germline V gene. Between the trimmed V and J ends, which lost 3 bases and 6 bases, there was a span of 22 bases. This CDR3 comprises 16 residues. CDR3 sequence: CASSSPGFEGRGEQYF. The CDR3 region has the DNA TGTGCCAGCAGCTCCCCAGGGTTTGAGGGCAGGGGCGAGCAGTACTTC.

V usage is TRBV29-1 and J usage is TRBJ2-7; D gene ambiguous. V lost 6 bases, J lost 5 bases, and 11 bases lay in between. Per the germline V gene, CDR1 is SQVTM and CDR2 is ANQGSEA. This CDR3 comprises 11 residues. The CDR3 nucleotides are TGCAGCGTGGCGTCGCCCCACGAGCAGTACTTC. Its translation: CSVASPHEQYF.

The rearrangement joins TRBV5-1 to TRBJ2-7; D call uncertain. Trimming stripped 0 bases from V and 0 bases from J, with 10 bases between. The CDR3 extends over 15 amino acids. Germline CDR1 and CDR2: SGHRS and YFSETQ. This CDR3 is CASSLASVDSYEQYF. CDR3 sequence (DNA): TGCGCCAGCAGCTTGGCCTCCGTCGACTCCTACGAGCAGTACTTC. Based on the CDR3 plus reference TRBV5-1 and TRBJ2-7, the full variable domain is KAGVTQTPRYLIKTRGQQVTLSCSPISGHRSVSWYQQTPGQGLQFLFEYFSETQRNKGNFPGRFSGRQFSNSRSEMNVSTLELGDSALYLCASSLASVDSYEQYFGPGTRLTVT.

The J gene is TRBJ2-3, the V gene TRBV5-6; no firm D call. The CDR3 consists of 14 residues. V dropped 3 bases and J dropped 1 base, with 9 bases sitting between them. In germline, CDR1 is SGHDT, CDR2 YYEEEE. The CDR3 is CASSSPGRTDTQYF. CDR3 bases: TGTGCCAGCAGCTCACCTGGCCGCACAGATACGCAGTATTTT.

The chain joins TRBV7-2 to TRBJ1-3; D is unresolved. Germline-derived CDR1 and CDR2 are SGHTA and FQGNSA. The ends were cut back, 8 bases at V and 4 bases at J, with 9 bases in the middle. CDR3 length: 12 amino acids. The CDR3 nucleotides read TGTGCCAGCCTATATCCGGGAAACACCATATATTTT. Encoded protein: CASLYPGNTIYF.

The chain uses TRBV19 and TRBJ2-7, with 8 bases that match TRBD1. The germline gives CDR1 LNHDA, CDR2 SQIVND (reference sequence). V shed 4 bases and J 2 bases; nucleotides not matched to a gene: 7. This CDR3 has 15 amino acids. CDR3 bases: TGTGCCAGTAGTACCGACGGGACAGGAACCTACGAGCAGTACTTC. This translates into CASSTDGTGTYEQYF.

The rearrangement uses TRBV5-3 and TRBJ2-1; a possible D gene is TRBD1 (5 bases). TRBV5-3 is annotated as an ORF whose role is uncertain. Deletions cut 0 bases from V and 1 base from J, with 20 bases between. This CDR3 has 19 amino acids. The CDR3 nucleotides are TGTGCCAGAAGCTTGGCGGGCAGGGAAGGCCTCAATTCCTACAATGAGCAGTTCTTC. It specifies CARSLAGREGLNSYNEQFF.

This chain uses TRBV30 with TRBJ1-6; D uncertain. Germline CDR1 is GTSNPN and CDR2 is SVGIG (reference sequence). CDR3 length equals 17 residues. V lost 2 bases to trimming and J lost 7 bases, with 21 bases between them. CDR3 DNA sequence: TGTGCCTGGAGTTTTGCGGCAACCCTACCATCCAATTCACCCCTCCACTTT. Its protein product is CAWSFAATLPSNSPLHF.

This rearrangement joins TRBV4-1 to TRBJ2-5, with 11 nucleotides matching TRBD1. From germline, CDR1 is MGHRA and CDR2 YSYEKL. The CDR3 is 15 amino acids. With 5 bases clipped from V and 4 bases from J, the junction kept 6 bases outside the gene matches. CDR3 DNA sequence: TGCGCCAGCAGCACCGGACAGGGGGCAGGAGAGACCCAGTACTTC. Amino acids: CASSTGQGAGETQYF.

CDR3 region: CAETGAGGNTGELFF. The DNA for the CDR3 is TGTGCCGAAACCGGAGCGGGGGGGAACACCGGGGAGCTGTTTTTT. The rearrangement uses TRBV7-8 and TRBJ2-2; TRBD2 matches at 9 bases. The V gene end was trimmed by 11 bases and the J gene end by 1 base; junction bases not matched to a gene: 8. The germline V gene encodes CDR1 SGHVS and CDR2 FQNEAQ. The length of the CDR3 is 15 residues.

The V call is TRBV19, the J call TRBJ1-5; D possibly corresponds to TRBD1 (6 bases). CDR3 length: 14 amino acids. The germline V gene encodes CDR1 LNHDA and CDR2 SQIVND (reference sequence). The V gene lost 6 bases and the J gene lost 5 bases, with 14 bases spanning the gap. CDR3 coding DNA: TGTGCCAGTAGGGGACAAATCCTGCATCAGCCCCAGCATTTT. Its protein product is CASRGQILHQPQHF.

The chain recombines TRBV5-5 with TRBJ1-1; D is possibly TRBD1 (6 bases). Germline CDR1 reads SGHKS; CDR2 reads YYEKEE (reference sequence). This CDR3 contains 15 residues. Trimming took 2 bases from V and 1 from J, leaving 12 bases between them. The CDR3 coding sequence is TGTGCCAGCAGCTTTCGACAGGATGGGAACACTGAAGCTTTCTTT. Translation: CASSFRQDGNTEAFF.

The V call is TRBV5-5, the J call TRBJ1-2; 8 bases fit TRBD1. V gave up 2 bases and J gave up 4 bases; unmatched junction bases: 4. The CDR3 loop spans 14 amino acids. Germline V gives CDR1 SGHKS, CDR2 YYEKEE (reference sequence). The DNA for the CDR3 is TGTGCCAGCAGCTTAGCGGGACAGGTCTATGGCTACACCTTC. This translates into CASSLAGQVYGYTF.

V and J are TRBV7-9 and TRBJ1-2; TRBD1 is a possible D gene (6 bases). The CDR3 consists of 14 residues. The V end was cut by 7 bases, the J end by 2 bases, with 14 bases between. The germline gives CDR1 SEHNR, CDR2 FQNEAQ (reference sequence). The CDR3 region is CASTEARGNYGYTF. In DNA, the CDR3 is TGTGCCAGCACTGAGGCCAGGGGAAACTATGGCTACACCTTC.

The chain is built from TRBV2 and TRBJ1-5; D may be TRBD1 (5 bases). The CDR3 has 14 residues. V was trimmed by 9 bases and J by 7 bases, leaving 19 bases between them. The germline gives CDR1 SNHLY, CDR2 FYNNEI. The CDR3: CASTGGGVGQPQHF. CDR3 sequence (DNA): TGTGCCAGTACCGGCGGGGGGGTAGGGCAGCCCCAGCATTTT. The full variable domain, completed using reference TRBV2 and TRBJ1-5, is EPEVTQTPSHQVTQMGQEVILRCVPISNHLYFYWYRQILGQKVEFLVSFYNNEISEKSEIFDDQFSVERPDGSNFTLKIRSTKLEDSAMYFCASTGGGVGQPQHFGDGTRLSIL.

The rearrangement links TRBV7-2 to TRBJ2-1, with 7 nucleotides matching TRBD2. The J segment lost 4 bases and the V segment lost 6 bases, leaving 3 bases of the junction unmatched. The CDR3 is 13 residues long. Germline V gives CDR1 SGHTA, CDR2 FQGNSA. This CDR3 reads CASRIAGYNEQFF. The CDR3 DNA follows: TGTGCCAGCAGAATAGCGGGTTACAATGAGCAGTTCTTC.

This clone was detected once. The chain links TRBV27 to TRBJ1-1; tentative D call: TRBD1 (6 bases). In germline, CDR1 is MNHEY, CDR2 SMNVEV (reference sequence). The V gene lost 3 bases and the J gene lost 1 base, with 12 bases spanning the gap. There are 15 residues in the CDR3. CDR3 DNA sequence: TGTGCCAGCAGTTTGGTCGGGGGGCGGAACACTGAAGCTTTCTTT. Encoded protein: CASSLVGGRNTEAFF.

The chain carries TRBV10-2 and TRBJ1-1, with 7 bases lining up with TRBD1. J was trimmed by 6 bases and V by 6 bases; bases with no gene match: 19. This CDR3 is built from 17 residues. Germline V CDR1 and CDR2: WSHSY, SAAADI. CDR3 coding DNA: TGCGCCAGCAGCAAGGACGGGGGAGGGGGCTCTTACCCTGAAGCTTTCTTT. Amino acid sequence: CASSKDGGGGSYPEAFF.

In the case of this clone: Other DNA sequences of this sample code for an identical CDR3. The V call is TRBV7-6, the J call TRBJ1-1; TRBD1 might be the D (5 bases). The ends were cut back, 3 bases at V and 1 base at J, with 6 bases in the middle. The germline V gene has CDR1 SGHVS and CDR2 FNYEAQ. CDR3 length: 13 amino acids. The CDR3 bases are TGTGCCAGCAGCTTGGGGGAGAACACTGAAGCTTTCTTT. This codes for CASSLGENTEAFF.

The chain uses TRBV13 and TRBJ2-3; D remains ambiguous. Trimming left V 5 bases short and J 1 base short, with 10 bases between. The CDR3 has 14 residues. The germline CDR1 and CDR2 sequences are PRHDT and FYEKMQ (reference sequence). As DNA, the CDR3 is TGTGCCAGCAGCCCCCCCCCTCGCACAGATACGCAGTATTTT. This encodes CASSPPPRTDTQYF.

This clone has a handful of counts. The J gene is TRBJ2-5, the V gene TRBV19, with 12 bases that match TRBD1. CDR3 size: 15 residues. Germline CDR1 is LNHDA and CDR2 is SQIVND (reference sequence). Trimming took 5 bases from V and 4 from J; bases not matched to a gene: 5. The CDR3 sequence is CASSPRDRGRETQYF. The DNA for the CDR3 is TGTGCCAGTAGTCCCCGGGACAGGGGGCGAGAGACCCAGTACTTC.

This sequence joins TRBV23-1 and TRBJ2-7; 8 bases line up with TRBD1. TRBV23-1 is an ORF for which the function is uncertain. This CDR3 has 15 amino acids. The trim removed 3 bases at V and 3 bases at J, leaving 7 bases unmatched. The CDR3 coding sequence is TGCGCCAGCAGTCACCCAGGGACAGGCAACTACGAGCAGTACTTC. Residues: CASSHPGTGNYEQYF.

The chain is built from TRBV5-5 and TRBJ2-7, with TRBD1 as a possible D gene (8 bases). V was cut by 3 bases and J by 7 bases, with 17 bases left in between. The CDR3 consists of 14 residues. Germline V gene data show CDR1 as SGHKS and CDR2 as YYEKEE (reference sequence). CDR3 coding DNA: TGTGCCAGCAGCTGGCGCGACAGGGGAGGGGAGCAGTACTTC. Translated: CASSWRDRGGEQYF.

V and J are TRBV18 and TRBJ2-7; TRBD2 agrees at 8 bases. Losses at the gene ends were 5 bases for V and 1 base for J; bases not matched to a gene: 7. Germline-derived CDR1 and CDR2 are KGHSH and LQKENI. The CDR3 is 15 residues long. This CDR3 reads CASSGWTSKSYEQYF. As DNA, the CDR3 is TGTGCCAGCTCAGGATGGACTAGCAAGTCCTACGAGCAGTACTTC.

This chain connects TRBV6-5 to TRBJ1-3; D gene ambiguous. The CDR3 consists of 16 residues. Trimming pared 4 bases from V and 1 base from J, leaving 14 bases between. The germline V gene has CDR1 MNHEY and CDR2 SVGAGI. The CDR3 loop reads CASSLNGVFSGNTIYF. CDR3 nucleotide sequence: TGTGCCAGCAGTTTGAACGGGGTCTTTTCTGGAAACACCATATATTTT.

The chain is built from TRBV7-9 and TRBJ1-2, with TRBD1 as a possible D gene (6 bases). The CDR3 loop spans 13 amino acids. The ends were cut back, 5 bases at V and 3 bases at J, with 10 bases in the middle. Germline-derived CDR1 and CDR2 are SEHNR and FQNEAQ (reference sequence). The CDR3 DNA reads as TGTGCCAGCAGCCCTAGGACAGACTATGGCTACACCTTC. Protein product: CASSPRTDYGYTF.

This clone was recorded once. The rearrangement uses TRBV15 and TRBJ1-1; TRBD1 aligns across 9 bases. Per the germline V gene, CDR1 is LNHNV and CDR2 is YYDKDF (reference sequence). V gave up 5 bases and J gave up 2 bases; unmatched junction bases: 9. CDR3 length: 16 amino acids. This CDR3 reads CATSGWTGAKNTEAFF. CDR3 coding DNA: TGTGCCACCAGCGGATGGACAGGGGCGAAAAACACTGAAGCTTTCTTT.

This chain connects TRBV30 to TRBJ1-6, with D unresolved. With 3 bases removed from V and 8 bases from J, the gap between germline ends came to 11 bases. CDR1 and CDR2 from the germline V gene are GTSNPN and SVGIG (reference sequence). The CDR3 sequence is 13 residues long. As DNA, the CDR3 is TGTGCCTGGAGAAGTTGGTGGGATTCACCCCTCCACTTT. Its translation: CAWRSWWDSPLHF.

The chain couples TRBV6-5 to TRBJ2-1; the match to TRBD2 covers 9 bases. Germline V lookup: CDR1 MNHEY, CDR2 SVGAGI. The CDR3 is 13 residues long. V gave up 0 bases and J gave up 12 bases; unmatched junction bases: 3. In DNA form, the CDR3 reads TGTGCCAGCAGTTACTCTCAAGCGGGAGGGCAGTTCTTC. Its translation: CASSYSQAGGQFF.

This clone has only a few counts. The chain has TRBV2 and TRBJ1-5; D is uncertain. Germline V gene data show CDR1 as SNHLY and CDR2 as FYNNEI. Trimming left V 2 bases short and J 0 bases short, with 8 bases between. The length of the CDR3 is 15 residues. The CDR3 sequence is CASSEFSYSNQPQHF. The CDR3 nucleotides read TGTGCCAGCAGTGAATTCAGCTATAGCAATCAGCCCCAGCATTTT.